Sequencing of this T cell receptor (beta chain) was carried out in a study of T cells in Graves' hyperthyroidism and ophthalmopathy. Background on the study: Once the initial diagnosis was made, peripheral blood was obtained before any treatment.

Germline-derived CDR1 and CDR2 are MDHEN and SYDVKM. J lost 12 bases, V lost 4 bases, and 15 bases had no gene match. The CDR3 has 15 amino acids. The CDR3 regions of TCR beta were amplified from RNA transcripts. A set of HTBI primers served as the primers for a first-round RT-PCR of the TCR CDR3. TCRdb called the multiplex PCR reads again in MiXCR, with one record for every CDR3 protein. The repertoire holds 550,000 to 800,000 distinct CDR3 sequences, with about 18% as singletons. This clonotype was counted at least ten times. Its target is not known. Stable hyperthyroidism: no ophthalmopathy progression over 18 months of follow-up. Broader study findings: A model of 13 V-J features distinguished ophthalmopathy from stable hyperthyroidism. Most thyroid clonotypes expanded above 0.001 were also detected in blood.

This TCR was recovered from a man between 45 and 60 years old with Graves' hyperthyroidism. The sample consisted of blood. This chain joins TRBV28 and TRBJ2-1; 7 nucleotides line up with TRBD2. The DNA for the CDR3 is TGTGCCAGCAGTTCCATCGGGGCGGGGAGGGCAGGGCAGTTCTTC. This codes for CASSSIGAGRAGQFF.